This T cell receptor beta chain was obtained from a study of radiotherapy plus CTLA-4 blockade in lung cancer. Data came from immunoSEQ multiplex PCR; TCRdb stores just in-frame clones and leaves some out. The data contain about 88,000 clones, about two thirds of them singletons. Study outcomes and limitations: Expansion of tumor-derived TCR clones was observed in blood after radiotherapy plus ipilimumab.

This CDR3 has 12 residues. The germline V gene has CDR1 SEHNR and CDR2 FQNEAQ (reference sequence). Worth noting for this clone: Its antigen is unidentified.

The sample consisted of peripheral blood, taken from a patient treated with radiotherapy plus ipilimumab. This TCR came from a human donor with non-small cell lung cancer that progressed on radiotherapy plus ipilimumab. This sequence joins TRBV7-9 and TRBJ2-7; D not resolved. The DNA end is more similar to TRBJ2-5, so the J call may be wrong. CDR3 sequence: CASSLLQETQYF. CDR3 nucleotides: TGTGCCAGCAGCTTACTCCAAGAGACCCAGTACTTC.